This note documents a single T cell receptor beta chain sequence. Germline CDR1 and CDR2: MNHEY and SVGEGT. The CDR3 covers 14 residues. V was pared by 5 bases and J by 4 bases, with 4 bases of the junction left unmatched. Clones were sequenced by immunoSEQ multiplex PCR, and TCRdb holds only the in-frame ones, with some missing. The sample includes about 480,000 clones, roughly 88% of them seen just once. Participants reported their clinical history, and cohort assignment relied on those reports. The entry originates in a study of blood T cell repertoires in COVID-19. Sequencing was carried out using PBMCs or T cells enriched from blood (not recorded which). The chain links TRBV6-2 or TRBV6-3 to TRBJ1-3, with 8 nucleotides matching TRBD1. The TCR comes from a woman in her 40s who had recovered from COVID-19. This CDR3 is CASSTSGGGNTIYF. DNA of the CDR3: TGTGCCAGCAGTACGTCAGGGGGCGGAAACACCATATATTTT.